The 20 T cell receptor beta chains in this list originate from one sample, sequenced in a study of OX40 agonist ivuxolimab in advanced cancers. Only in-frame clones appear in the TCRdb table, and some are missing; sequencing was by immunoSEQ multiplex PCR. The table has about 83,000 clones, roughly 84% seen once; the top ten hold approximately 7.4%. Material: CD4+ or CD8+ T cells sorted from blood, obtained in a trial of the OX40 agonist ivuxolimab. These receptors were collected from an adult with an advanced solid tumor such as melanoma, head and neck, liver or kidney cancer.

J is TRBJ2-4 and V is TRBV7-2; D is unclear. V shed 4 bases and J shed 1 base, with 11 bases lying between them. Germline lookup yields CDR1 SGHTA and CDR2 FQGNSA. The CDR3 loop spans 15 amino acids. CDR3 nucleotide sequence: TGTGCCAGCAGCTACCTCGAGAGGGCCAAAAACATTCAGTACTTC. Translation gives CASSYLERAKNIQYF.

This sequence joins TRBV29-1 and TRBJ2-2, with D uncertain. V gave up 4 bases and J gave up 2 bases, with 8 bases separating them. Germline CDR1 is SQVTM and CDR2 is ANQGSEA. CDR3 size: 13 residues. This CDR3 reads CSVVRPNTGELFF. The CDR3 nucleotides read TGCAGCGTTGTTAGGCCAAACACCGGGGAGCTGTTTTTT.

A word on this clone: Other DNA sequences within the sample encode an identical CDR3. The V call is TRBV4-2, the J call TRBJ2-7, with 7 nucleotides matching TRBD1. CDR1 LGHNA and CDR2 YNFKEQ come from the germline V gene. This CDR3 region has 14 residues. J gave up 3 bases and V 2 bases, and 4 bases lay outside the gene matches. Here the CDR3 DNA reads TGTGCCAGCAGCCAAAGGGGACAGAGCTACGAGCAGTACTTC. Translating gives CASSQRGQSYEQYF.

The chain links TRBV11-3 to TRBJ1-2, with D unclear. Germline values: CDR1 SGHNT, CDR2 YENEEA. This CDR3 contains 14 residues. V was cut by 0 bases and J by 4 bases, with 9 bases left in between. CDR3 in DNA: TGTGCCAGCAGCTTAGATCCTGCAAGCTATGGCTACACCTTC. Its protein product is CASSLDPASYGYTF.

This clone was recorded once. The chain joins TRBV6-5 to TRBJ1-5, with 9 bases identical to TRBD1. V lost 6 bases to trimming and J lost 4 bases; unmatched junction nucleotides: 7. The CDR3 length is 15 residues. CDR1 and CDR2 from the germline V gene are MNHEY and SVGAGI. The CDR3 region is CASSAQGAGNQPQHF. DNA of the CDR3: TGTGCCAGCAGCGCACAGGGGGCGGGTAATCAGCCCCAGCATTTT.

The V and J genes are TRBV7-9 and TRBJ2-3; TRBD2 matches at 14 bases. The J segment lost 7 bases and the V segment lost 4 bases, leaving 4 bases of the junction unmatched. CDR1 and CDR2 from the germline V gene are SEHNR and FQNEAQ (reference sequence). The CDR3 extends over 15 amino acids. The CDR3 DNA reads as TGTGCCAGCAGCTCGACTAGCGGGAGGGTATATACGCAGTATTTT. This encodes CASSSTSGRVYTQYF.

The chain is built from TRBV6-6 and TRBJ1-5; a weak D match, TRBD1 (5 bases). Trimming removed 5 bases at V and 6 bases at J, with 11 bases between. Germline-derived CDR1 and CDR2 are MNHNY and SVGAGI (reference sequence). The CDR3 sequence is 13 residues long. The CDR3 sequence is CASSRDAIQPQHF. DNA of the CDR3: TGTGCCAGCAGTCGGGACGCCATTCAGCCCCAGCATTTT.

In DNA form, the CDR3 reads TGTGCCAGCAGCCCACCTGAAAGGACAGGGTCCCACGAGCAGTACTTC. Translation: CASSPPERTGSHEQYF. This rearrangement joins TRBV7-8 to TRBJ2-7, with 8 bases identical to TRBD1. Germline CDR1 is SGHVS and CDR2 is FQNEAQ. V lost 5 bases to trimming and J lost 5 bases; unmatched junction nucleotides: 14. This CDR3 is 16 amino acids long.

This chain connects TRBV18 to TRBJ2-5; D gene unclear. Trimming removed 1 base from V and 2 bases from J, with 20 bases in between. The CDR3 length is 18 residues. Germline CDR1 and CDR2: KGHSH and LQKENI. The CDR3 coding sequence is TGTGCCAGCTCACCACTAGCAGCAAAGTATGGCAGTCAAGAGACCCAGTACTTC. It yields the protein CASSPLAAKYGSQETQYF.

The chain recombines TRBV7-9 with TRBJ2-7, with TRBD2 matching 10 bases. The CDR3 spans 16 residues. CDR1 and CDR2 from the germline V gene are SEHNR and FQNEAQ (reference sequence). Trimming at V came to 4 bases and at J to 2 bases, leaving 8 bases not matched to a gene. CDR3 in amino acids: CASSSNPSGGTYEQYF. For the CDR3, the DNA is TGTGCCAGCAGCTCGAACCCTAGCGGGGGAACCTACGAGCAGTACTTC.

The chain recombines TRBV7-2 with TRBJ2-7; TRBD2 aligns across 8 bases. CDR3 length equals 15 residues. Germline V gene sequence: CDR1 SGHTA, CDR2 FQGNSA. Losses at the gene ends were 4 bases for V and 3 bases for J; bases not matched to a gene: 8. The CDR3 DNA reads TGTGCCAGCAGCTATCTTCTCGGGAGGGACTACGAGCAGTACTTC. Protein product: CASSYLLGRDYEQYF.

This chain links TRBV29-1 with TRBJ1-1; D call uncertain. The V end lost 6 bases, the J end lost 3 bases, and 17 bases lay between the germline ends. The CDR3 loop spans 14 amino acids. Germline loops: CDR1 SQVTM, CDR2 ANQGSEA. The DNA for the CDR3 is TGCAGCGTCATGAAGGCGGGATCGGACACTGAAGCTTTCTTT. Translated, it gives CSVMKAGSDTEAFF. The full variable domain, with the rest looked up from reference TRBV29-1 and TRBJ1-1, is SAVISQKPSRDICQRGTSLTIQCQVDSQVTMMFWYRQQPGQSLTLIATANQGSEATYESGFVIDKFPISRPNLTFSTLTVSNMSPEDSSIYLCSVMKAGSDTEAFFGQGTRLTVV.

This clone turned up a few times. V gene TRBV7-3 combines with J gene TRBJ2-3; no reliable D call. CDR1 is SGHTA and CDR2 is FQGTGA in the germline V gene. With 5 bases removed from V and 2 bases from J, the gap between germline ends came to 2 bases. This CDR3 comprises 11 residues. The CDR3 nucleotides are TGTGCCAGCAGCCTCACAGATACGCAGTATTTT. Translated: CASSLTDTQYF.

This CDR3 is CASSLIGQGGNTIYF. CDR3 DNA sequence: TGTGCCAGCAGCTTGATCGGCCAGGGAGGAAACACCATATATTTT. This chain connects TRBV11-2 to TRBJ1-3, with D possibly matching TRBD1 (5 bases). The CDR3 extends over 15 amino acids. V lost 3 bases, J lost 4 bases, and 13 bases lay in between. The germline V gene encodes CDR1 SGHAT and CDR2 FQNNGV.

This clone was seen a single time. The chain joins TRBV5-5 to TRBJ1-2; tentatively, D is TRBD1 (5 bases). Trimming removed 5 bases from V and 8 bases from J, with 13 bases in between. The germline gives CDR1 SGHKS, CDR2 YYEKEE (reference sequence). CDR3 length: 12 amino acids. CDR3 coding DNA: TGTGCCAGCAGTTATCGGGACGGGGGCTACACCTTC. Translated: CASSYRDGGYTF.

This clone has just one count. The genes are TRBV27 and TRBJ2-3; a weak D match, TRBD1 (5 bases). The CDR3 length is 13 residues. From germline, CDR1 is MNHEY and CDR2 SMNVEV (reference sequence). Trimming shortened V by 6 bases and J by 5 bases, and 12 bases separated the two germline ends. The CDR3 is CASRGVIGDTQYF. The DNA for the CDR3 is TGTGCCAGCAGAGGGGTCATTGGAGATACGCAGTATTTT.

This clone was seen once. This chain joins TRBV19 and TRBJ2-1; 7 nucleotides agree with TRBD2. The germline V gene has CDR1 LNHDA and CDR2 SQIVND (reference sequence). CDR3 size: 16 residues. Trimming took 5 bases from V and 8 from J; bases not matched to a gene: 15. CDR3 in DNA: TGTGCCAGTAGTGAGGGGCCTAGCGGCGGTGGCTATGAGCAGTTCTTC. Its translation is CASSEGPSGGGYEQFF.

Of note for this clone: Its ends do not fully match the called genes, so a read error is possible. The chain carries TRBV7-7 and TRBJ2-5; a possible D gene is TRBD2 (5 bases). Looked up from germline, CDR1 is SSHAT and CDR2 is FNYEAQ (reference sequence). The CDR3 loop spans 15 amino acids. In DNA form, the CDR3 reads TGTGCTAGCAGCTTAGTCCCGGGGTCCCAAGAGACCCAGTACTTC. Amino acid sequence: CASSLVPGSQETQYF.

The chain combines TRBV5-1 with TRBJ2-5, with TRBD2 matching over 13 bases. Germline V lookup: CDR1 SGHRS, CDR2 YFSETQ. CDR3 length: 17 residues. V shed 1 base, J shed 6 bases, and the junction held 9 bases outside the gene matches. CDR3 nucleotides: TGCGCCAGCAGCTTGACGGTACTAGCGGGGGGGCAGCAGACCCAGTACTTC. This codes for CASSLTVLAGGQQTQYF.

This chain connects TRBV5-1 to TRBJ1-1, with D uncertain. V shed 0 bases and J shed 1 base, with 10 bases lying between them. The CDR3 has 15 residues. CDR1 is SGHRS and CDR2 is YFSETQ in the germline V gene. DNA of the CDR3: TGCGCCAGCAGCTTGGTGTCATGGCAGAACACTGAAGCTTTCTTT. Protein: CASSLVSWQNTEAFF.